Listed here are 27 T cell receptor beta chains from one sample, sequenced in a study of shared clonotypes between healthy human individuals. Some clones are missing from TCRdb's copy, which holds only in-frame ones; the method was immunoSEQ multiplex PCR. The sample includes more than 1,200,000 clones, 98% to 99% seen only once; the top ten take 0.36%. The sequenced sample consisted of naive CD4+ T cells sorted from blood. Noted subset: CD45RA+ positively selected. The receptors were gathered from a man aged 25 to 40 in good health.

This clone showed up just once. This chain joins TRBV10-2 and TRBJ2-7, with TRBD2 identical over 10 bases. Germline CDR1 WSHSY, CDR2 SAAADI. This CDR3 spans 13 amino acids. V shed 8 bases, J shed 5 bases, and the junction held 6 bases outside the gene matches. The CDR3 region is CASGLAGVHEQYF. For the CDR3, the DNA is TGCGCCAGCGGGCTAGCGGGAGTTCACGAGCAGTACTTC.

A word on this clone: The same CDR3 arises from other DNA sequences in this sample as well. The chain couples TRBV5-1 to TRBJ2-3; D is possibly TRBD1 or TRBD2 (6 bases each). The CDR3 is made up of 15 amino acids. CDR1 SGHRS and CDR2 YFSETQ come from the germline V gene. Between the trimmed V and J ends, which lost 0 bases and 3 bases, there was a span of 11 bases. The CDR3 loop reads CASSLEQGRTDTQYF. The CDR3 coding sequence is TGCGCCAGCAGCTTGGAGCAGGGGAGGACAGATACGCAGTATTTT. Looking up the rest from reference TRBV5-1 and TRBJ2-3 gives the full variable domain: KAGVTQTPRYLIKTRGQQVTLSCSPISGHRSVSWYQQTPGQGLQFLFEYFSETQRNKGNFPGRFSGRQFSNSRSEMNVSTLELGDSALYLCASSLEQGRTDTQYFGPGTRLTVL.

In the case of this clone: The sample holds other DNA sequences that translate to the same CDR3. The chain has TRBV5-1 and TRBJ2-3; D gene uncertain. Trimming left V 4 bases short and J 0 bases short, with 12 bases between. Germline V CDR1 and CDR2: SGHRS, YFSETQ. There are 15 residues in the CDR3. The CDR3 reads CASSLGGTSTDTQYF. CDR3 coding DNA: TGCGCCAGCAGCCTCGGCGGAACTAGCACAGATACGCAGTATTTT.

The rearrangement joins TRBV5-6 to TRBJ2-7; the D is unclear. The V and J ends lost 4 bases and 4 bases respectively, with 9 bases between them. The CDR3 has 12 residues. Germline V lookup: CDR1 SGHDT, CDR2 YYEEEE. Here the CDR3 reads CASSPVGYEQYF. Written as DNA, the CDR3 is TGTGCCAGCAGCCCCGTGGGTTACGAGCAGTACTTC.

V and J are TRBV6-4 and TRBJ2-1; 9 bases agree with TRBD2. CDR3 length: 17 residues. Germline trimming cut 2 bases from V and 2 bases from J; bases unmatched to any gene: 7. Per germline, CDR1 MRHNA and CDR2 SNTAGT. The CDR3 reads CASSDVAGGRTYNEQFF. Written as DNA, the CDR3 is TGTGCCAGCAGTGACGTGGCGGGAGGGCGCACCTACAATGAGCAGTTCTTC.

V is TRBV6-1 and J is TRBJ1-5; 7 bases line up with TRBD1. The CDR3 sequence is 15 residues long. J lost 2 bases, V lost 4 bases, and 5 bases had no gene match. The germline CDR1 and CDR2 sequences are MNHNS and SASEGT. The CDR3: CASSANRGRNQPQHF. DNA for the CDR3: TGTGCCAGCAGTGCAAACAGGGGACGCAATCAGCCCCAGCATTTT.

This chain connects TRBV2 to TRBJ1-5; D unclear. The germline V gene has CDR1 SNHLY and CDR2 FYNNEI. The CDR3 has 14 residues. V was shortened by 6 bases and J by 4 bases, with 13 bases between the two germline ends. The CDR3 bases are TGTGCCAGCAGCCCGGGATCCAAGAATCAGCCCCAGCATTTT. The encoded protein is CASSPGSKNQPQHF.

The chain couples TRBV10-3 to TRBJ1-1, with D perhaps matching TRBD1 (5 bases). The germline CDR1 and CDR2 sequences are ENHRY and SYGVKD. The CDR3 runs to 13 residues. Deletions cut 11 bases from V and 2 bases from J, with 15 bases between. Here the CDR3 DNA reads TGTGCCGCAACCCGGGACTTTAACACTGAAGCTTTCTTT. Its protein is CAATRDFNTEAFF.

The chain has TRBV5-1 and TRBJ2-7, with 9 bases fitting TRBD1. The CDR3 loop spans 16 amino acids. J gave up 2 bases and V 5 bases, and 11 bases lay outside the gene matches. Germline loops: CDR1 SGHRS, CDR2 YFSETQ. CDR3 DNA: TGCGCCAGCAGACAGTCAACAGGGGGCGCGGCCTACGAGCAGTACTTC. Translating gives CASRQSTGGAAYEQYF.

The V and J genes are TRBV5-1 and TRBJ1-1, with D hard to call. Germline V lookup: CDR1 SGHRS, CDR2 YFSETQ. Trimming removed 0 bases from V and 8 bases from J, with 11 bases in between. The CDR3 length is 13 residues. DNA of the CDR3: TGCGCCAGCAGCTTGGAGAACATTCTAGAAGCTTTCTTT. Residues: CASSLENILEAFF.

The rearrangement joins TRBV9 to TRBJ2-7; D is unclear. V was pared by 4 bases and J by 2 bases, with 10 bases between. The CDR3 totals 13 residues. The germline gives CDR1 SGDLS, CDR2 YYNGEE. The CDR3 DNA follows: TGTGCCAGCAGCACCGACGCCCCCTACGAGCAGTACTTC. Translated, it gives CASSTDAPYEQYF. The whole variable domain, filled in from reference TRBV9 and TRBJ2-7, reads DSGVTQTPKHLITATGQRVTLRCSPRSGDLSVYWYQQSLDQGLQFLIQYYNGEERAKGNILERFSAQQFPDLHSELNLSSLELGDSALYFCASSTDAPYEQYFGPGTRLTVT.

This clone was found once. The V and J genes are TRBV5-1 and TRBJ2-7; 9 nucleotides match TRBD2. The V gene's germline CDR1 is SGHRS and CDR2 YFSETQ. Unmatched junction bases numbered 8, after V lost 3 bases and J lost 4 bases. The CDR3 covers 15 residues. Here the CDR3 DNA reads TGCGCCAGCAGCTCTTTAGCGGGAGACGGATACGAGCAGTACTTC. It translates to CASSSLAGDGYEQYF.

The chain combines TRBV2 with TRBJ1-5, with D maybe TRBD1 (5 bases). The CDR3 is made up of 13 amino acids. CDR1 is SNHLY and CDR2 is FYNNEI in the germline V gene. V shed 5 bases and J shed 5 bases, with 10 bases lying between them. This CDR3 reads CASSYRQHQPQHF. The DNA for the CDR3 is TGTGCCAGCAGTTATAGACAGCATCAGCCCCAGCATTTT.

CDR3 residues: CATAWGVSTDTQYF. The DNA for the CDR3 is TGTGCCACTGCTTGGGGAGTGAGCACAGATACGCAGTATTTT. The J gene is TRBJ2-3, the V gene TRBV15; D is perhaps TRBD2 (5 bases). Germline V gene lookup returns CDR1 LNHNV and CDR2 YYDKDF (reference sequence). Deletions cut 9 bases from V and 0 bases from J, with 13 bases between. This CDR3 has 14 residues.

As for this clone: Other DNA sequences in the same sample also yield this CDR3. The CDR3 DNA follows: TGTGCCAGCAGTGTTTCTTCCTACGAGCAGTACTTC. Translation: CASSVSSYEQYF. This chain links TRBV6-1 with TRBJ2-7; no clear D. Germline lookup yields CDR1 MNHNS and CDR2 SASEGT. The CDR3 contains 12 residues. V lost 4 bases, J lost 1 base, and 5 bases lay in between.

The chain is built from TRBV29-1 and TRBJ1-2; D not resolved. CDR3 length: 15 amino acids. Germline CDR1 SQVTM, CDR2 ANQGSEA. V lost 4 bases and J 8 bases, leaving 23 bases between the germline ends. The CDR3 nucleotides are TGCAGCGTTGCAAGGCGGCTCCGTGACCAGCAGGGCTACACCTTC. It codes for CSVARRLRDQQGYTF. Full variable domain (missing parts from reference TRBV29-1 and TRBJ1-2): SAVISQKPSRDICQRGTSLTIQCQVDSQVTMMFWYRQQPGQSLTLIATANQGSEATYESGFVIDKFPISRPNLTFSTLTVSNMSPEDSSIYLCSVARRLRDQQGYTFGSGTRLTVV.

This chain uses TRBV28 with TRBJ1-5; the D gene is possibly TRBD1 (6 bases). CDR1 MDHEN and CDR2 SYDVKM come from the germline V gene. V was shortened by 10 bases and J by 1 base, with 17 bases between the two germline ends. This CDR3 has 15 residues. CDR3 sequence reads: CATGNRVGSNQPQHF. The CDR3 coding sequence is TGTGCCACCGGAAACAGGGTCGGGAGCAATCAGCCCCAGCATTTT.

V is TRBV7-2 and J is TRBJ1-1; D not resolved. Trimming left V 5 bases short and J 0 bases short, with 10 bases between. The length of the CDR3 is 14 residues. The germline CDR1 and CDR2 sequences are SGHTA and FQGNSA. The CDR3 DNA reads TGTGCCAGCAGCCACGGACGGATGAACACTGAAGCTTTCTTT. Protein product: CASSHGRMNTEAFF. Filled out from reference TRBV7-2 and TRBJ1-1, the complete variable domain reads GAGVSQSPSNKVTEKGKDVELRCDPISGHTALYWYRQSLGQGLEFLIYFQGNSAPDKSGLPSDRFSAERTGGSVSTLTIQRTQQEDSAVYLCASSHGRMNTEAFFGQGTRLTVV.

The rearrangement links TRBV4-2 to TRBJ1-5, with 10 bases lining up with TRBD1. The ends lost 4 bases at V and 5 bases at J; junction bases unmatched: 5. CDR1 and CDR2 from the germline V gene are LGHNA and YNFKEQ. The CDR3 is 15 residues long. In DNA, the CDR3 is TGTGCCAGCAGCCCCGGACAGGGGGGGGATCAGCCCCAGCATTTT. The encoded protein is CASSPGQGGDQPQHF.

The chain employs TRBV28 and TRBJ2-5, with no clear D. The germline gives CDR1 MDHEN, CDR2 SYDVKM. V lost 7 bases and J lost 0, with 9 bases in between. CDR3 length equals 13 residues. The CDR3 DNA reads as TGTGCCAGCACCAGCGCCAACCAAGAGACCCAGTACTTC. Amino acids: CASTSANQETQYF.

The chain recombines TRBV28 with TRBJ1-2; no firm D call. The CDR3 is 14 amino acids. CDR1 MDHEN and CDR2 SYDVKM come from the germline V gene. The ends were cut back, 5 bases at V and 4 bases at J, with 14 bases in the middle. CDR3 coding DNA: TGTGCCAGCAGTGAAACTTATCTCCTCTATGGCTACACCTTC. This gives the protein CASSETYLLYGYTF.

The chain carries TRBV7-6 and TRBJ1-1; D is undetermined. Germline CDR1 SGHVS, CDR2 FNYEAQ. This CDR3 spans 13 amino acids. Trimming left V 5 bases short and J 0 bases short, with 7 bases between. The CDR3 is CASSLAMNTEAFF. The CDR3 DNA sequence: TGTGCCAGCAGCCTCGCCATGAACACTGAAGCTTTCTTT.

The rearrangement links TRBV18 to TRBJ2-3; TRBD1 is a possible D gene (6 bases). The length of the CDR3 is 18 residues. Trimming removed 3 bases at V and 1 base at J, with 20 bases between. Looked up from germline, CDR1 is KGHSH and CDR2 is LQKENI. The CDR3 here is CASSPLKNAGVGTDTQYF. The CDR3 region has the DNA TGTGCCAGCTCACCCCTAAAAAATGCAGGGGTCGGCACAGATACGCAGTATTTT.

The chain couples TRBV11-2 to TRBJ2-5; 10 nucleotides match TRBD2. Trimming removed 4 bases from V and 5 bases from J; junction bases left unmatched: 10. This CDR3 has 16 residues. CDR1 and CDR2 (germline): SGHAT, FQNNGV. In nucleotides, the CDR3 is TGTGCCAGCAGCTCATTCCTAGCGGGAGAGGGGGAGACCCAGTACTTC. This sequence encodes CASSSFLAGEGETQYF.

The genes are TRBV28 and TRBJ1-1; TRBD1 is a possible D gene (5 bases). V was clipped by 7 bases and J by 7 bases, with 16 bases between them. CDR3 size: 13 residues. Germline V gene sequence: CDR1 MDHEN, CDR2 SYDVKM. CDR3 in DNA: TGTGCCAGCACCGAAGGGGTGGCGGGTGAAGCTTTCTTT. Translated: CASTEGVAGEAFF.

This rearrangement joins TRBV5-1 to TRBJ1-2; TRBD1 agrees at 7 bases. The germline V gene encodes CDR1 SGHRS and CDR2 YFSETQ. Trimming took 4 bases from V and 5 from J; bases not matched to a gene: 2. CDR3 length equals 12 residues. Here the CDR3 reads CASSGTAYGYTF. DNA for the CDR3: TGCGCCAGCAGCGGGACAGCGTATGGCTACACCTTC.

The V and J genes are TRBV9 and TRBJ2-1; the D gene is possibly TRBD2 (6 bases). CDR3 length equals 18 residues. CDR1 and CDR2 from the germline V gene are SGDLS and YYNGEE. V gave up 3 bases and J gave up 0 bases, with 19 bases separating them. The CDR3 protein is CASSEVARAGSSYNEQFF. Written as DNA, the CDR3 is TGTGCCAGCAGCGAGGTAGCTAGGGCGGGAAGCTCCTACAATGAGCAGTTCTTC.